A single sample gave rise to the 12 T cell receptor beta chains below, sequenced in a study of T cell responses to AZD1222 COVID-19 vaccine. The method was immunoSEQ multiplex PCR; TCRdb's version includes in-frame clones alone and lacks a portion of them. The sample records tens of thousands of clones, under 95% being singletons. This sample comprised peripheral blood, obtained on day 0 of MenACWY control vaccination. These TCRs come from an adult in good health.

V usage is TRBV29-1 and J usage is TRBJ2-5; D call uncertain. Germline CDR1 is SQVTM and CDR2 is ANQGSEA. Trimming took off 8 bases at V and 5 bases at J, with 15 bases between the two ends. The CDR3 has 12 residues. CDR3 amino acids: CSTGRGRETQYF. The CDR3 region has the DNA TGCAGCACCGGTCGCGGCCGGGAGACCCAGTACTTC.

The J gene is TRBJ2-3, the V gene TRBV2, with TRBD2 matching over 11 bases. The V and J ends lost 6 bases and 4 bases, in that order; junction bases with no gene match: 9. The CDR3 loop spans 16 amino acids. Germline lookup yields CDR1 SNHLY and CDR2 FYNNEI. The CDR3 spells CASRKLAGGGADTQYF. CDR3 nucleotide sequence: TGTGCCAGCAGGAAGTTAGCGGGAGGGGGGGCAGATACGCAGTATTTT.

The rearrangement links TRBV14 to TRBJ2-2, with 9 bases fitting TRBD2. V lost 0 bases, J lost 6 bases, and 8 bases stayed unmatched. The germline gives CDR1 SGHDN, CDR2 FVKESK. CDR3 length: 17 residues. This CDR3 reads CASSQDREVAGAGELFF. DNA of the CDR3: TGTGCCAGCAGCCAAGATAGGGAAGTAGCGGGAGCCGGGGAGCTGTTTTTT.

The rearrangement joins TRBV19 to TRBJ2-5; maybe TRBD1 (6 bases). This CDR3 is built from 14 residues. Trimming stripped 6 bases from V and 5 bases from J, with 16 bases between. Germline lookup yields CDR1 LNHDA and CDR2 SQIVND (reference sequence). Here the CDR3 reads CASRQGRFGETQYF. CDR3 DNA sequence: TGTGCCAGTAGGCAGGGGCGCTTTGGGGAGACCCAGTACTTC.

The V gene is TRBV6-4, the J gene TRBJ2-1; D might be TRBD2 (5 bases). V gave up 3 bases and J gave up 6 bases, with 9 bases separating them. Germline V gene data show CDR1 as MRHNA and CDR2 as SNTAGT. The CDR3 length is 13 residues. The CDR3 spells CASSEIRGNEQFF. CDR3 coding DNA: TGTGCCAGCAGTGAGATACGGGGCAATGAGCAGTTCTTC.

V is TRBV15 and J is TRBJ1-5; D not certain. CDR1 and CDR2 from the germline V gene are LNHNV and YYDKDF (reference sequence). This CDR3 is 14 amino acids long. Trimming removed 0 bases at V and 7 bases at J, with 10 bases between. CDR3 residues: CATSRDRRPQPQHF. CDR3 in DNA: TGTGCCACCAGCAGAGACAGGCGACCCCAGCCCCAGCATTTT.

The chain has TRBV11-2 and TRBJ2-7, with no clear D. This CDR3 contains 18 residues. V dropped 5 bases and J dropped 7 bases, with 30 bases sitting between them. Germline V gene sequence: CDR1 SGHAT, CDR2 FQNNGV. In nucleotides, the CDR3 is TGTGCCAGCAGCCCCTGGCGCGGCGAACCCGATGATTCTAGGGAGCAGTACTTC. As protein: CASSPWRGEPDDSREQYF.

The rearrangement links TRBV7-9 to TRBJ1-1; D gene ambiguous. V was clipped by 8 bases and J by 1 base, with 11 bases between them. Germline V lookup: CDR1 SEHNR, CDR2 FQNEAQ (reference sequence). This CDR3 has 13 residues. The CDR3: CASQLTRNTEAFF. In nucleotides, the CDR3 is TGTGCCAGCCAATTAACACGGAACACTGAAGCTTTCTTT.

The chain carries TRBV14 and TRBJ2-1; 7 positions agree with TRBD1. Trimming took 7 bases from V and 4 from J; bases not matched to a gene: 19. CDR3 size: 18 residues. Germline lookup yields CDR1 SGHDN and CDR2 FVKESK. In DNA, the CDR3 is TGTGCCAGCATAACATACAGGGGTAGGGGGACACTTTACAATGAGCAGTTCTTC. Translating it yields CASITYRGRGTLYNEQFF.

The chain links TRBV19 to TRBJ1-5; 7 bases are shared with TRBD1. The CDR3 runs 17 residues. Germline CDR1 LNHDA, CDR2 SQIVND (reference sequence). Trimming removed 3 bases from V and 2 bases from J; junction bases left unmatched: 10. The CDR3 nucleotides read TGTGCCAGTAGTATGAGGGGAGGGGGCCGAGGCAATCAGCCCCAGCATTTT. It translates to CASSMRGGGRGNQPQHF. The full variable domain, with the rest looked up from reference TRBV19 and TRBJ1-5, is DGGITQSPKYLFRKEGQNVTLSCEQNLNHDAMYWYRQDPGQGLRLIYYSQIVNDFQKGDIAEGYSVSREKKESFPLTVTSAQKNPTAFYLCASSMRGGGRGNQPQHFGDGTRLSIL.

The chain has TRBV19 and TRBJ2-1; D is uncertain. The CDR3 is 13 residues long. Germline CDR1 LNHDA, CDR2 SQIVND (reference sequence). The V and J ends lost 5 bases and 8 bases respectively, with 13 bases between them. The DNA of the CDR3 is TGTGCCAGTAGTTCTAGTTGGGTCGATGAGCAGTTCTTC. This sequence encodes CASSSSWVDEQFF.

The count of this clone is one. The chain uses TRBV7-3 and TRBJ2-1; 8 positions match TRBD2. Germline V gene data show CDR1 as SGHTA and CDR2 as FQGTGA. Trimming removed 3 bases from V and 4 bases from J; junction bases left unmatched: 5. This CDR3 region has 15 residues. The CDR3 reads CASSFLPSGYNEQFF. CDR3 DNA sequence: TGTGCCAGCAGCTTTTTGCCTAGCGGGTACAATGAGCAGTTCTTC.